This TCR beta chain was recorded in a study of cytomegalovirus exposure and HLA in healthy donors. General study points: Likely technical artifact: a cluster of highly shared sequence variants. Later on, a genetic analysis was performed. It linked a missense variant in DCLRE1C with V- and J-gene trimming of TCR beta. In an earlier analysis, most TCR beta V segments were productive about 87% or about 30% of the time.

To note about this clone: Its antigen is currently unknown.

This PCR relied on a set of 60 Vbeta primers and 13 Jbeta primers. TCRdb keeps only in-frame clones here, not all; method: immunoSEQ multiplex PCR. This sample has about 150,000 clones, with nearly 85% found just once. The germline V gene encodes CDR1 SQVTM and CDR2 ANQGSEA. The CDR3 totals 17 residues. J was trimmed by 0 bases and V by 8 bases; bases with no gene match: 16. The chain recombines TRBV29-1 with TRBJ2-3; 8 bases line up with TRBD2. This clonotype was sampled from a male donor in good health and CMV-seronegative. The sample was PBMCs. The CDR3 sequence is CSFRTGTRESSTDTQYF. CDR3 sequence (DNA): TGCAGCTTTCGGACCGGGACTAGGGAATCTAGCACAGATACGCAGTATTTT.